A selection of T cell receptor beta chains follows, all from one sample in a study of blood T cells in healthy people across ages. MiXCR, run by TCRdb on the 5' RACE reads, gives a single entry per CDR3 protein. The profile shows roughly 560,000 distinct CDR3 sequences, about 24% of them singletons. These same records also appear under a second study, on T cells of mothers and their children.

The sequencing sample was made of blood. These receptors all stem from a boy aged 5-17 years in good health. Each CDR3 is given with its conserved first and last residue. D genes are given only for firm matches. Size is omitted from some rows. Given values are once, few, many or a class for expanded clones.

NA	TRBD2	TRBV2	TRBJ2-3	CASRREGGTDTQYF	TGTGCCAGCAGGCGGGAGGGTGGAACAGATACGCAGTATTTT
many	NA	TRBV28	TRBJ1-6	CASSLGTVGNSPLHF	TGTGCCAGCAGTTTAGGGACGGTGGGTAATTCACCCCTCCACTTT
NA	TRBD1	TRBV7-2	TRBJ2-6	CASSFDRGGANVLTF	TGTGCCAGCAGCTTCGACAGGGGTGGGGCCAACGTCCTGACTTTC
few	TRBD1	TRBV6-2/TRBV6-3	TRBJ2-2	CASSSTGGFTGELFF	TGTGCCAGCAGTTCTACAGGGGGATTCACCGGGGAGCTGTTTTTT
NA	TRBD1	TRBV29-1	TRBJ1-2	CSVKTGEFYGYTF	TGCAGCGTAAAAACAGGGGAATTCTATGGCTACACCTTC
NA	TRBD1	TRBV5-6	TRBJ2-7	CASSLTNPFGTVNYEQYF	TGTGCCAGCAGCTTAACCAATCCGTTCGGGACAGTCAACTACGAGCAGTACTTC
NA	NA	TRBV7-9	TRBJ2-3	CASSTNQDSGTDTQYF	TGTGCCAGCAGCACAAACCAGGACAGTGGCACAGATACGCAGTATTTT
NA	NA	TRBV6-2/TRBV6-3	TRBJ1-5	CASSRPMGRSQPQHF	TGTGCCAGCAGCCGACCCATGGGCCGCAGTCAGCCCCAGCATTTT
few	NA	TRBV18	TRBJ2-5	CASSQAVQETQYF	TGTGCCAGCTCCCAAGCTGTCCAAGAGACCCAGTACTTC
NA	NA	TRBV28	TRBJ1-2	CAGRASRIPYGYTF	TGTGCCGGCAGGGCCAGCAGGATCCCCTATGGCTACACCTTC
few	NA	TRBV28	TRBJ2-5	CASGPGTEETQYF	TGTGCCAGCGGTCCCGGGACGGAAGAGACCCAGTACTTC
NA	NA	TRBV20-1	TRBJ2-7	CSARQRGTAWHEQYF	TGCAGTGCTAGACAAAGAGGGACTGCATGGCACGAGCAGTACTTC
NA	NA	TRBV6-6	TRBJ1-2	CASSYSRGPRGDYGYTF	TGTGCCAGCAGTTACTCGAGAGGACCCCGAGGTGACTATGGCTACACCTTC
NA	NA	TRBV4-2	TRBJ1-5	CASSQGAVSSPNQPQHF	TGTGCCAGCAGCCAAGGTGCTGTGTCCAGCCCCAATCAGCCCCAGCATTTT
NA	NA	TRBV12-3/TRBV12-4	TRBJ2-1	CASTPVGLAYNEQFF	TGTGCCAGCACCCCCGTGGGGCTAGCTTACAATGAGCAGTTCTTC
NA	TRBD2	TRBV5-1	TRBJ2-1	CASSFRTSGHEQFF	TGCGCCAGCAGCTTTCGGACTAGCGGACATGAGCAGTTCTTC
NA	NA	TRBV20-1	TRBJ2-5	CSAVISGRQMEPQYF	TGCAGTGCTGTAATTTCGGGACGGCAAATGGAGCCCCAGTACTTC
few	TRBD1	TRBV20-1	TRBJ2-7	CSTWGVDRNYEQYF	TGCAGTACCTGGGGCGTGGACAGGAACTACGAGCAGTACTTC
NA	NA	TRBV5-5	TRBJ1-4	CASSLYPTEKLFF	TGTGCCAGCAGCTTATACCCGACTGAAAAACTGTTTTTT
NA	NA	TRBV11-2	TRBJ2-7	CASGGSIYEQYF	TGTGCCAGCGGGGGGTCGATTTACGAGCAGTACTTC
few	NA	TRBV12-3/TRBV12-4	TRBJ1-2	CASRHRASYGYTF	TGTGCCAGCAGGCACAGGGCTAGCTATGGCTACACCTTC
NA	NA	TRBV7-9	TRBJ2-7	CASSLARQHEQYF	TGTGCCAGCAGCTTAGCGAGACAGCACGAGCAGTACTTC
few	NA	TRBV5-6	TRBJ1-5	CASSLGTHRGQPQHF	TGTGCCAGCAGCTTGGGGACCCACCGAGGTCAGCCCCAGCATTTT
few	TRBD1	TRBV6-2/TRBV6-3	TRBJ1-2	CASSYSLQGALYGYTF	TGTGCCAGCAGTTACTCGCTTCAGGGGGCACTCTATGGCTACACCTTC
few	NA	TRBV28	TRBJ1-4	CATSLGWTPATNEKLFF	TGTGCCACCAGTTTAGGGTGGACACCCGCAACTAATGAAAAACTGTTTTTT
NA	TRBD2	TRBV7-2	TRBJ2-1	CASSPGLAGPLSSYNEQFF	TGTGCCAGCAGCCCAGGACTAGCGGGACCCTTAAGCTCCTACAATGAGCAGTTCTTC
many	TRBD1	TRBV7-2	TRBJ1-2	CASSSRQGYGYTF	TGTGCCAGCAGCTCCAGACAGGGGTATGGCTACACCTTC
few	TRBD1	TRBV6-6	TRBJ2-1	CASSYPGQGSYNEQFF	TGTGCCAGCAGTTACCCAGGACAGGGCTCCTACAATGAGCAGTTCTTC
NA	TRBD1	TRBV3-1	TRBJ1-4	CASSPGTGGAANEKLFF	TGTGCCAGCAGCCCCGGGACAGGGGGCGCGGCTAATGAAAAACTGTTTTTT
NA	TRBD2	TRBV20-1	TRBJ2-1	CSASGRAVDNEQFF	TGCAGTGCTAGCGGGAGGGCCGTCGACAATGAGCAGTTCTTC
few	NA	TRBV4-1	TRBJ2-1	CASSQGRIAVTYNEQFF	TGCGCCAGCAGCCAAGGTCGGATAGCGGTTACCTACAATGAGCAGTTCTTC
NA	TRBD1	TRBV6-2/TRBV6-3	TRBJ1-5	CASSDLDRANQPQHF	TGTGCCAGCAGTGACCTAGACAGGGCAAATCAGCCCCAGCATTTT
few	NA	TRBV28	TRBJ1-5	CASSSQGVQPQHF	TGTGCCAGCAGTAGTCAGGGCGTCCAGCCCCAGCATTTT
few	TRBD1	TRBV5-6	TRBJ2-1	CASTTGDRGHEQFF	TGTGCCAGCACCACCGGAGACAGGGGTCATGAGCAGTTCTTC
few	NA	TRBV29-1	TRBJ1-2	CSVGGLANLARTF	TGCAGCGTTGGGGGGTTAGCGAACCTGGCACGCACCTTC
few	NA	TRBV12-3/TRBV12-4	TRBJ1-5	CASSLTARQPQHF	TGTGCCAGCAGTTTAACGGCGAGGCAGCCCCAGCATTTT
NA	TRBD2	TRBV7-3	TRBJ2-3	CASSLRAGTYTDTQYF	TGTGCCAGCAGCTTACGAGCGGGGACTTACACAGATACGCAGTATTTT
NA	NA	TRBV7-8	TRBJ2-2	CASRRDTGELFF	TGTGCCAGCAGGAGGGACACCGGGGAGCTGTTTTTT
NA	NA	TRBV5-1	TRBJ1-1	CASSFTTGITEAFF	TGCGCCAGCAGCTTTACAACAGGGATCACTGAAGCTTTCTTT
few	NA	TRBV7-2	TRBJ2-7	CASSRTSVGVRQYF	TGTGCCAGCAGCCGAACGAGCGTCGGGGTGAGGCAGTACTTC
NA	NA	TRBV20-1	TRBJ1-2	CSAPQGDYGYPF	TGCAGTGCACCACAGGGTGACTATGGCTACCCCTTC
NA	NA	TRBV7-9	TRBJ1-3	CASSLPLSGNTIYF	TGTGCCAGCAGCTTACCGCTCTCTGGAAACACCATATATTTT
NA	NA	TRBV9	TRBJ2-1	CASSVWVTSSYNEQFF	TGTGCCAGCAGCGTATGGGTGACAAGCTCCTACAATGAGCAGTTCTTC
NA	NA	TRBV5-1	TRBJ1-4	CASSPRVGGEKLFF	TGCGCCAGCAGCCCTAGAGTGGGGGGTGAAAAACTGTTTTTT
NA	TRBD2	TRBV29-1	TRBJ2-1	CSVGSGTSGAHSYNEQFF	TGCAGCGTTGGGAGCGGGACTAGCGGAGCTCACTCCTACAATGAGCAGTTCTTC
NA	TRBD2	TRBV20-1	TRBJ2-7	CSASHGLRLAAMSYEQYF	TGCAGTGCTAGTCATGGGCTCCGACTAGCGGCGATGTCCTACGAGCAGTACTTC
once	NA	TRBV12-3/TRBV12-4	TRBJ1-6	CASSRVQLSLHF	TGTGCCAGCAGTCGTGTACAGCTGTCCCTCCACTTT
NA	NA	TRBV9	TRBJ1-1	CASSVASTAEAFF	TGTGCCAGCAGCGTAGCTTCGACAGCCGAAGCTTTCTTT
NA	TRBD1	TRBV18	TRBJ2-3	CASSPLGARTGSYTDTQYF	TGTGCCAGCTCACCATTGGGGGCAAGGACAGGATCGTACACAGATACGCAGTATTTT
few	TRBD1	TRBV19	TRBJ1-6	CASTTWTGNNSPLHF	TGTGCCAGTACTACTTGGACAGGCAATAATTCACCCCTCCACTTT
NA	TRBD2	TRBV6-2/TRBV6-3	TRBJ2-1	CASRGLAGEQFF	TGTGCCAGCAGGGGACTAGCGGGAGAGCAGTTCTTC
NA	TRBD2	TRBV4-1	TRBJ2-3	CASSQAGGGGNTQYF	TGCGCCAGCAGCCAAGCGGGCGGGGGTGGGAATACGCAGTATTTT
NA	NA	TRBV7-8	TRBJ2-3	CASSPTGRITDTQYF	TGTGCCAGCTCCCCCACAGGACGCATCACAGATACGCAGTATTTT